This TCR beta chain originates from a study of identical twins. Trimming took 3 bases from V and 2 from J, leaving 15 bases between them. This CDR3 is 16 amino acids long. Via MiXCR, TCRdb re-called the 5' RACE reads, giving one row per CDR3 protein. The sample has 140,000 to 150,000 distinct CDR3 sequences, 3.5% seen once. Each donor was a healthy Caucasian. This clonotype was observed many times. The V and J genes are TRBV12-3 or TRBV12-4 and TRBJ2-3; D is possibly TRBD1 (5 bases). Input material: memory T cells sorted from blood. This clonotype was sampled from a man in his late teens or twenties in good health. The CDR3 bases are TGTGCCAGCAGTTTCCACGGAGACAGCAACACAGATACGCAGTATTTT. It yields the protein CASSFHGDSNTDTQYF.